This T cell receptor (beta chain) was observed in a study of cytomegalovirus exposure and HLA in healthy donors. Whole-study results and caveats: It was confirmed in vitro that three of the CMV-associated chains were specific for CMV antigens. Clonal expansion was found to be greater in HLA-associated TCR beta chains than in equally common others in a later analysis.

This PCR relied on a set of 60 Vbeta primers and 13 Jbeta primers. Data came from immunoSEQ multiplex PCR; TCRdb stores just in-frame clones and leaves some out. The listing contains 70,000 to 80,000 clones. The CDR3 runs to 13 residues. Germline loops: CDR1 LNHDA, CDR2 SQIVND (reference sequence). With regard to this clone: Its antigen remains unknown. At one boundary the junction diverges from the germline segment, which might be a read error. The identical CDR3 is also encoded by other nucleotide sequences in the sample.

The sequence was obtained from a man between 40 and 49 years old in good health and CMV-seronegative. The rearrangement links TRBV19 to TRBJ2-7; D is possibly TRBD1 (6 bases). Sequencing was done on a sample of PBMCs. Here the CDR3 DNA reads TGCGCCAGTAGTATGGGCGAAGGGGGCGAGCAGTACTTC. As protein: CASSMGEGGEQYF.